This T cell receptor beta chain comes out of a study of T cell repertoires in cytomegalovirus infection. The study's findings and limits: CMV-specific TCR beta clonotypes restricted by HLA-C dominated the ex vivo response.

Concerning this clonotype: Its antigen is unknown.

MiXCR, applied by TCRdb to the reads, yields one record per CDR3 protein. The table shows hundreds of thousands of distinct CDR3 sequences, with approximately 30% occurring only once. This receptor was taken from a human donor in good health (CMV status not recorded). Some clones in this sample may be carry-over from other donors' samples. The sample was cultured CD8+ T cells from PBMCs, taken from culture after CMV antigen stimulation.

As DNA, the CDR3 is TGTGCCAGCAGCTTATACACAGGAGGGAGCGAGCAGTACTTC. It encodes CASSLYTGGSEQYF. The chain carries TRBV7-6 and TRBJ2-7; D perhaps matches TRBD2 (6 bases). The CDR3 is 14 residues long. Trimming removed 2 bases from V and 6 bases from J, with 14 bases in between. CDR1 is SGHVS and CDR2 is FNYEAQ in the germline V gene.